The 24 T cell receptor beta chains presented below share a single source sample, sequenced in a study of response to subunit inactivated influenza vaccine. One entry per CDR3 protein, called by TCRdb with MiXCR from the RT-PCR reads. The data hold 750,000 to 850,000 distinct CDR3 sequences, with around 20% observed a single time. This sample comprised PBMCs from blood, obtained approximately 5 days after vaccination. These receptors were obtained from a man aged 50 or older who received an inactivated influenza vaccine.

This chain links TRBV2 with TRBJ2-5, with TRBD1 matching over 7 bases. V lost 5 bases and J lost 4; bases outside the gene matches: 10. Germline CDR1 SNHLY, CDR2 FYNNEI. There are 15 residues in the CDR3. Here the CDR3 DNA reads TGTGCCAGCAGTCCCCGGACAGGAACGGCAGAGACCCAGTACTTC. Translated: CASSPRTGTAETQYF. Combining the CDR3 with reference TRBV2 and TRBJ2-5 gives the whole variable domain EPEVTQTPSHQVTQMGQEVILRCVPISNHLYFYWYRQILGQKVEFLVSFYNNEISEKSEIFDDQFSVERPDGSNFTLKIRSTKLEDSAMYFCASSPRTGTAETQYFGPGTRLLVL.

This chain links TRBV7-9 with TRBJ2-5; D remains ambiguous. The ends were cut back, 5 bases at V and 5 bases at J, with 15 bases in the middle. The CDR3 contains 14 residues. In germline, CDR1 is SEHNR, CDR2 FQNEAQ (reference sequence). For the CDR3, the DNA is TGTGCCAGCAGCCCCCGATATGCCGAGGAGACCCAGTACTTC. It specifies CASSPRYAEETQYF. Drawing the rest from reference TRBV7-9 and TRBJ2-5, the complete variable domain is DTGVSQNPRHKITKRGQNVTFRCDPISEHNRLYWYRQTLGQGPEFLTYFQNEAQLEKSRLLSDRFSAERPKGSFSTLEIQRTEQGDSAMYLCASSPRYAEETQYFGPGTRLLVL.

This clonotype was detected many times. V is TRBV12-3 or TRBV12-4 and J is TRBJ2-3, with D unclear. Trimming pared 2 bases from V and 5 bases from J, leaving 8 bases between. The CDR3 contains 13 residues. The CDR3 region is CASSLSSGDTQYF. The CDR3 nucleotides are TGTGCCAGCAGTTTATCTTCTGGAGATACGCAGTATTTT.

This clonotype showed up just a few times. The chain links TRBV12-3 or TRBV12-4 to TRBJ2-7; D is possibly TRBD2 (6 bases). This CDR3 has 13 residues. V dropped 3 bases and J dropped 2 bases, with 8 bases sitting between them. CDR3 coding DNA: TGTGCCAGCAGTTTCTGGGAGGCCTACGAGCAGTACTTC. It yields the protein CASSFWEAYEQYF.

CDR3 sequence (DNA): TGTGCCAGCAGCTTAGATAGGAATGAAGCTTTCTTT. The encoded protein is CASSLDRNEAFF. This chain uses TRBV7-9 with TRBJ1-1; D gene ambiguous. The length of the CDR3 is 12 residues. Germline V gives CDR1 SEHNR, CDR2 FQNEAQ (reference sequence). The V end lost 1 base, the J end lost 7 bases, and 7 bases lay between the germline ends.

In its sample, this clonotype was seen a few times. The chain is built from TRBV3-1 and TRBJ2-2; D is unresolved. The germline gives CDR1 LGHDT, CDR2 YNNKEL (reference sequence). This CDR3 region has 16 residues. V dropped 6 bases and J dropped 1 base, with 15 bases sitting between them. This CDR3 reads CASRWQRTENTGELFF. The CDR3 coding sequence is TGTGCCAGCAGGTGGCAAAGGACGGAGAACACCGGGGAGCTGTTTTTT.

The chain has TRBV5-1 and TRBJ1-2; D call uncertain. The CDR3 is made up of 14 amino acids. The germline V and J ends were trimmed by 0 bases and 8 bases, with 14 bases remaining between them. CDR1 SGHRS and CDR2 YFSETQ come from the germline V gene. The CDR3 nucleotides are TGCGCCAGCAGCTTGGGAGGGAATTTAGAAGGCTACACCTTC. Its translation: CASSLGGNLEGYTF.

This clonotype was counted only a few times. The rearrangement links TRBV11-1 to TRBJ2-2, with 7 bases lining up with TRBD1. Trimming cost V 2 bases and J 0 bases; bases outside gene matches: 12. This CDR3 comprises 19 residues. Germline CDR1 SGHAT, CDR2 FQDESV (reference sequence). CDR3 coding DNA: TGTGCCAGCAGCTTACAATCCCGGGACAGCCCTACGAACACCGGGGAGCTGTTTTTT. Its protein is CASSLQSRDSPTNTGELFF. Combining the CDR3 with reference TRBV11-1 and TRBJ2-2 gives the whole variable domain EAEVAQSPRYKITEKSQAVAFWCDPISGHATLYWYRQILGQGPELLVQFQDESVVDDSQLPKDRFSAERLKGVDSTLKIQPAELGDSAMYLCASSLQSRDSPTNTGELFFGEGSRLTVL.

This clonotype has just a few counts. This chain joins TRBV11-1 and TRBJ2-1, with a weak D call TRBD1 (5 bases). The germline V and J ends were trimmed by 1 base and 8 bases, with 15 bases remaining between them. The CDR3 contains 15 residues. Germline lookup yields CDR1 SGHAT and CDR2 FQDESV (reference sequence). This CDR3 reads CASSLGTMVADEQFF. In nucleotides, the CDR3 is TGTGCCAGCAGCTTAGGGACAATGGTGGCTGATGAGCAGTTCTTC. The complete variable domain, with remaining parts taken from reference TRBV11-1 and TRBJ2-1, reads EAEVAQSPRYKITEKSQAVAFWCDPISGHATLYWYRQILGQGPELLVQFQDESVVDDSQLPKDRFSAERLKGVDSTLKIQPAELGDSAMYLCASSLGTMVADEQFFGPGTRLTVL.

This clonotype was observed a handful of times. V usage is TRBV20-1 and J usage is TRBJ2-7; D might be TRBD2 (5 bases). Trimming took off 6 bases at V and 1 base at J, with 13 bases between the two ends. Germline V gene data show CDR1 as DFQATT and CDR2 as SNEGSKA (reference sequence). The length of the CDR3 is 13 residues. CDR3 in amino acids: CSAAAARSYEQYF. CDR3 bases: TGCAGTGCGGCAGCGGCCCGTTCCTACGAGCAGTACTTC.

This chain's CDR3 is CASSEGTSGRANEQFF. The CDR3 nucleotides read TGTGCCAGCAGCGAGGGGACTAGCGGGAGGGCCAATGAGCAGTTCTTC. The J gene is TRBJ2-1, the V gene TRBV9; 16 bases agree with TRBD2. Germline V CDR1 and CDR2: SGDLS, YYNGEE. V lost 3 bases to trimming and J lost 6 bases; unmatched junction nucleotides: 3. The CDR3 runs to 16 residues.

The chain recombines TRBV2 with TRBJ2-5, with 11 bases that match TRBD2. V lost 6 bases, J lost 5 bases, and 8 bases stayed unmatched. This CDR3 is built from 15 residues. Germline values: CDR1 SNHLY, CDR2 FYNNEI. The CDR3 loop reads CASSPGLAVTETQYF. The CDR3 DNA reads TGTGCCAGCAGCCCGGGACTAGCGGTAACGGAGACCCAGTACTTC.

The chain combines TRBV11-2 with TRBJ2-1; D call uncertain. The CDR3 extends over 12 amino acids. The germline CDR1 and CDR2 sequences are SGHAT and FQNNGV. Trimming removed 5 bases from V and 15 bases from J, with 17 bases in between. CDR3 loop: CASSPTWTGLFF. The CDR3 DNA reads TGTGCCAGCAGCCCGACCTGGACCGGGCTGTTCTTC. The variable domain in full, with the rest retrieved from reference TRBV11-2 and TRBJ2-1, is EAGVAQSPRYKIIEKRQSVAFWCNPISGHATLYWYQQILGQGPKLLIQFQNNGVVDDSQLPKDRFSAERLKGVDSTLKIQPAKLEDSAVYLCASSPTWTGLFFGPGTRLTVL.

In its sample, this clonotype was seen a few times. The V gene is TRBV12-3 or TRBV12-4, the J gene TRBJ2-1; 7 positions match TRBD1. The CDR3 totals 11 residues. After removal of 6 bases from V and 9 bases from J, the junction contained 2 bases not matched to a gene. This chain's CDR3 is CASRTGTEQFF. CDR3 DNA sequence: TGTGCCAGCAGGACAGGGACTGAGCAGTTCTTC.

This clonotype appeared a few times. Germline and junction disagree at one end, which may indicate a read error. This chain connects TRBV4-2 to TRBJ2-4; 8 bases align to TRBD2. Germline V lookup: CDR1 LGHNA, CDR2 YNFKEQ. This CDR3 is 15 amino acids long. As DNA, the CDR3 is TGTGCCAGCGGACGGGAGGGCGGGGCCAAATACATTCAGTACTTC. Translating it yields CASGREGGAKYIQYF.

This clonotype was recorded many times. The gene calls are TRBV9 and TRBJ2-1, with TRBD2 matching 9 bases. The V segment lost 0 bases and the J segment 8 bases; nucleotides outside the gene matches: 12. The germline gives CDR1 SGDLS, CDR2 YYNGEE. The CDR3 extends over 17 amino acids. This CDR3 reads CASSVAPSAGGPYEQFF. The DNA of the CDR3 is TGTGCCAGCAGCGTAGCCCCCTCTGCGGGAGGGCCCTATGAGCAGTTCTTC.

This clonotype has just a few counts. V and J are TRBV12-3 or TRBV12-4 and TRBJ1-2; tentatively, D is TRBD1 (5 bases). The CDR3 loop spans 13 amino acids. Trimming shortened V by 9 bases and J by 3 bases, and 14 bases separated the two germline ends. In nucleotides, the CDR3 is TGTGCCAGTTCAGGGACGGTCTACTATGGCTACACCTTC. It codes for CASSGTVYYGYTF.

This clonotype has a handful of counts. This chain connects TRBV20-1 to TRBJ2-1; 13 nucleotides line up with TRBD2. The CDR3 is 18 amino acids. Per germline, CDR1 DFQATT and CDR2 SNEGSKA (reference sequence). J gave up 1 base and V 4 bases, and 10 bases lay outside the gene matches. The CDR3 DNA reads TGCAGTGCTAAAGGACTAGCGGGAGTTACGCCGTCCTACAATGAGCAGTTCTTC. Protein sequence: CSAKGLAGVTPSYNEQFF.

There are many counts of this clonotype. The J gene is TRBJ2-4, the V gene TRBV30; D tentatively reads TRBD1 or TRBD2 (5 bases each). Trimming took off 0 bases at V and 6 bases at J, with 9 bases between the two ends. The germline V gene has CDR1 GTSNPN and CDR2 SVGIG (reference sequence). This CDR3 is 13 amino acids long. This CDR3 is CAWSVRGTNIQYF. The CDR3 nucleotides are TGTGCCTGGAGTGTACGAGGGACAAACATTCAGTACTTC.

The table lists this clonotype with many counts. The chain joins TRBV3-1 to TRBJ2-2, with a weak D call TRBD1 (5 bases). This CDR3 contains 16 residues. The germline V gene has CDR1 LGHDT and CDR2 YNNKEL (reference sequence). V lost 3 bases to trimming and J lost 0 bases, with 11 bases between them. The CDR3 region is CASSHRTHANTGELFF. The CDR3 DNA reads TGTGCCAGCAGCCACCGGACACACGCGAACACCGGGGAGCTGTTTTTT.

The CDR3 DNA reads TGCAGTGCTAGACGACTGGGACTAGCGGGGGGGAGCAATGAGCAGTTCTTC. Residues: CSARRLGLAGGSNEQFF. The chain is built from TRBV20-1 and TRBJ2-1; 16 nucleotides align to TRBD2. The length of the CDR3 is 17 residues. V shed 2 bases and J 6 bases; nucleotides not matched to a gene: 7. Germline values: CDR1 DFQATT, CDR2 SNEGSKA (reference sequence).

This clonotype was seen more than once but under ten times. CDR3 region: CASTHERTGTYEQYF. CDR3 nucleotides: TGTGCCAGCACCCACGAGAGGACAGGGACCTACGAGCAGTACTTC. The chain joins TRBV12-3 or TRBV12-4 to TRBJ2-7; 8 nucleotides align to TRBD1. The CDR3 totals 15 residues. V was clipped by 7 bases and J by 2 bases; unmatched bases: 10.

This clonotype turned up a few times. The chain couples TRBV7-3 to TRBJ2-3; 14 positions match TRBD2. From germline, CDR1 is SGHTA and CDR2 FQGTGA. This CDR3 spans 16 amino acids. Losses at the gene ends were 5 bases for V and 1 base for J; bases not matched to a gene: 2. CDR3 amino acids: CASSPTSGRGTDTQYF. DNA of the CDR3: TGTGCCAGCAGCCCGACTAGCGGGAGGGGCACAGATACGCAGTATTTT.

This clonotype has just a few counts. The chain is built from TRBV28 and TRBJ1-6, with D uncertain. The germline gives CDR1 MDHEN, CDR2 SYDVKM. Deletions cut 6 bases from V and 0 bases from J, with 9 bases between. CDR3 length equals 15 residues. CDR3 in DNA: TGTGCCAGCAGCTTTCCAGACTCCTATAATTCACCCCTCCACTTT. This encodes CASSFPDSYNSPLHF.